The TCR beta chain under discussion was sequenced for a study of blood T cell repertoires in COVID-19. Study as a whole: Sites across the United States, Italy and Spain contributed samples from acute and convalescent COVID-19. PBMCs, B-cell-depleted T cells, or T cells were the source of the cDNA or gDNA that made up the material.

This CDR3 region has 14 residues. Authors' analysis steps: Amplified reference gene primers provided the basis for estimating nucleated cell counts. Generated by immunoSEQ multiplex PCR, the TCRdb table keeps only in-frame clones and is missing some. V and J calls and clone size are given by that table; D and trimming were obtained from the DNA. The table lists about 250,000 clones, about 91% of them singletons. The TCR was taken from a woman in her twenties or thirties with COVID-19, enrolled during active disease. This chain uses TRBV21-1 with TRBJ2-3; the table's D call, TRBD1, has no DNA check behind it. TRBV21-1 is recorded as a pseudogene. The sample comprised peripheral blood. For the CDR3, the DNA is TGTGCCAGCAAAGACGGACAGGGCGCAGATACGCAGTATTTT. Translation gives CASKDGQGADTQYF.